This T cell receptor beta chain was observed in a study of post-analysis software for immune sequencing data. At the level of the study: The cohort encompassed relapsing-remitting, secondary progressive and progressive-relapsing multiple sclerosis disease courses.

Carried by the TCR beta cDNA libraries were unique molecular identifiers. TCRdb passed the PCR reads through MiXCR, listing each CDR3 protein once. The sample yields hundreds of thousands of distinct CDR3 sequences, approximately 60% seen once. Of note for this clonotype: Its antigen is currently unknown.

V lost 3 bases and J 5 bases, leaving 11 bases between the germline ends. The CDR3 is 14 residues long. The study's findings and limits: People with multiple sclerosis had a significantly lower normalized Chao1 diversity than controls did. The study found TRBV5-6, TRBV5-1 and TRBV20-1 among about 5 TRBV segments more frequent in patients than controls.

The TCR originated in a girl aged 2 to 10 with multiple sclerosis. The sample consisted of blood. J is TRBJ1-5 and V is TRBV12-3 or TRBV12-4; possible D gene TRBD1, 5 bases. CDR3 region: CASSFGAGYQPQHF. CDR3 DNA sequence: TGTGCCAGCAGTTTTGGGGCAGGGTATCAGCCCCAGCATTTT.